These 24 T cell receptor beta chains were all obtained from the same sample, sequenced in a study of blood T cell repertoires in COVID-19. This table comes from immunoSEQ multiplex PCR, and its TCRdb copy is limited to in-frame clones, with some not included. Of a few hundred thousand clones detected, 80% appear once; the ten largest clones hold 6.5% to 9%. Sequenced material: PBMCs or T cells enriched from blood (not recorded which). All receptors come from a woman in her forties with acute COVID-19.

This clone turned up a few times. The V gene is TRBV9, the J gene TRBJ2-1; 8 bases match TRBD2. V shed 7 bases and J 4 bases; nucleotides not matched to a gene: 10. Per the germline V gene, CDR1 is SGDLS and CDR2 is YYNGEE. The CDR3 consists of 15 residues. The chain's CDR3 is CASAMELAGYNEQFF. In DNA form, the CDR3 reads TGTGCCAGCGCGATGGAATTAGCGGGATACAATGAGCAGTTCTTC.

The J gene is TRBJ2-2, the V gene TRBV6-5; D perhaps matches TRBD1 (5 bases). The CDR3 runs 14 residues. The ends were cut back, 8 bases at V and 3 bases at J, with 13 bases in the middle. Germline V lookup: CDR1 MNHEY, CDR2 SVGAGI. The CDR3 protein is CASLGQVDTGELFF. CDR3 DNA sequence: TGTGCCAGCTTGGGGCAGGTTGACACCGGGGAGCTGTTTTTT.

The sample holds one count of this clone. The chain is built from TRBV28 and TRBJ2-1, with 9 bases identical to TRBD2. Germline V lookup: CDR1 MDHEN, CDR2 SYDVKM. The ends lost 1 base at V and 6 bases at J; junction bases unmatched: 4. CDR3 length equals 15 residues. CDR3 nucleotide sequence: TGTGCCAGCAGTTTATCGGGACTAGCAGGCAATGAGCAGTTCTTC. Amino acid sequence: CASSLSGLAGNEQFF.

This clone was observed once. The rearrangement links TRBV6-1 to TRBJ2-7, with 7 bases aligning to TRBD1. The CDR3 is made up of 16 amino acids. The trim removed 4 bases at V and 0 bases at J, leaving 9 bases unmatched. Germline CDR1 and CDR2: MNHNS and SASEGT. The CDR3 is CASSGFRQGISYEQYF. The CDR3 DNA reads as TGTGCCAGCAGTGGTTTCCGACAGGGAATCTCCTACGAGCAGTACTTC.

This clone was detected only a few times. The V and J genes are TRBV29-1 and TRBJ2-5; TRBD1 matches at 8 bases. The CDR3 length is 12 residues. The germline V gene has CDR1 SQVTM and CDR2 ANQGSEA. Unmatched junction bases numbered 6, after V lost 6 bases and J lost 6 bases. The chain's CDR3 is CSVGQGVQTQYF. As DNA, the CDR3 is TGCAGCGTCGGACAGGGTGTACAGACCCAGTACTTC. The full variable domain, completed using reference TRBV29-1 and TRBJ2-5, is SAVISQKPSRDICQRGTSLTIQCQVDSQVTMMFWYRQQPGQSLTLIATANQGSEATYESGFVIDKFPISRPNLTFSTLTVSNMSPEDSSIYLCSVGQGVQTQYFGPGTRLLVL.

The chain recombines TRBV28 with TRBJ1-1; no definite D call. The germline V gene encodes CDR1 MDHEN and CDR2 SYDVKM. The CDR3 is 12 amino acids. V was clipped by 1 base and J by 6 bases, with 6 bases between them. DNA for the CDR3: TGTGCCAGCAGTTTATTCACGGCTGAAGCTTTCTTT. The encoded protein is CASSLFTAEAFF.

This clone was recorded once. The gene calls are TRBV7-6 and TRBJ2-7; TRBD2 matches at 16 bases. This CDR3 contains 15 residues. CDR1 and CDR2 (germline): SGHVS, FNYEAQ. V lost 5 bases, J lost 2 bases, and 0 bases stayed unmatched. The CDR3 DNA reads TGTGCCAGCAGCGGGACTAGCGGGAGGGCCTACGAGCAGTACTTC. This gives the protein CASSGTSGRAYEQYF.

CDR3 DNA sequence: TGTGCCAGCAGCTCTCCGACAGGGCCGAACACTGAAGCTTTCTTT. This translates into CASSSPTGPNTEAFF. This rearrangement joins TRBV3-1 (or the pseudogene TRBV3-2) to TRBJ1-1; 7 bases align to TRBD1. From germline, CDR1 is LGHDT and CDR2 YNNKEL (reference sequence). The trim removed 5 bases at V and 1 base at J, leaving 7 bases unmatched. This CDR3 is built from 15 residues.

The chain is built from TRBV27 and TRBJ2-5; 7 nucleotides line up with TRBD1. The CDR3 contains 14 residues. Unmatched junction bases numbered 3, after V lost 0 bases and J lost 5 bases. In germline, CDR1 is MNHEY, CDR2 SMNVEV (reference sequence). The CDR3 DNA reads TGTGCCAGCAGTTTATCGGTCAGGGGGGAGACCCAGTACTTC. This gives the protein CASSLSVRGETQYF.

The chain has TRBV6-5 and TRBJ2-7; D may be TRBD2 (5 bases). Trimming left V 5 bases short and J 2 bases short, with 13 bases between. There are 14 residues in the CDR3. Germline V gene sequence: CDR1 MNHEY, CDR2 SVGAGI. The DNA of the CDR3 is TGTGCCAGCAGTCGAGGGCAAGATCCCTACGAGCAGTACTTC. It translates to CASSRGQDPYEQYF.

V usage is TRBV2 and J usage is TRBJ2-7; 9 nucleotides align to TRBD2. CDR3 length: 14 amino acids. Germline V gene data show CDR1 as SNHLY and CDR2 as FYNNEI. V lost 5 bases to trimming and J lost 5 bases; unmatched junction nucleotides: 7. CDR3 sequence: CASSIPRGGDEQYF. DNA of the CDR3: TGTGCCAGCAGTATACCGCGGGGGGGAGACGAGCAGTACTTC.

On this clone itself: The junction shows a germline mismatch at one end, possibly a read error. The chain has TRBV5-1 and TRBJ1-4; TRBD1 matches at 8 bases. The CDR3 has 15 residues. The germline V gene has CDR1 SGHRS and CDR2 YFSETQ. CDR3 nucleotides: TGCGCCAGCACCTTGTTGCAGGGGGCGCGTGAAAAACTGTTTTTT. Translating gives CASTLLQGAREKLFF.

This clone was seen many times. This sequence joins TRBV7-9 and TRBJ2-2; 9 nucleotides align to TRBD1. The CDR3 runs to 15 residues. Germline V gene sequence: CDR1 SEHNR, CDR2 FQNEAQ (reference sequence). Trimming at V came to 5 bases and at J to 3 bases, leaving 4 bases not matched to a gene. The CDR3 sequence: CASSHRDRDTGELFF. DNA of the CDR3: TGTGCCAGCAGCCACCGGGACAGGGACACCGGGGAGCTGTTTTTT.

V gene TRBV13 combines with J gene TRBJ2-5, with TRBD2 identical over 8 bases. V was pared by 5 bases and J by 3 bases, with 5 bases of the junction left unmatched. This CDR3 is built from 14 residues. Germline CDR1 reads PRHDT; CDR2 reads FYEKMQ (reference sequence). The chain's CDR3 is CASSVSGVEETQYF. CDR3 nucleotide sequence: TGTGCCAGCAGCGTTAGCGGGGTAGAAGAGACCCAGTACTTC. The entire variable domain, with the rest obtained from reference TRBV13 and TRBJ2-5, is as follows: AAGVIQSPRHLIKEKRETATLKCYPIPRHDTVYWYQQGPGQDPQFLISFYEKMQSDKGSIPDRFSAQQFSDYHSELNMSSLELGDSALYFCASSVSGVEETQYFGPGTRLLVL.

V usage is TRBV7-9 and J usage is TRBJ2-3, with a tentative D call TRBD2 (7 bases). The CDR3 has 17 residues. The V gene's germline CDR1 is SEHNR and CDR2 FQNEAQ (reference sequence). V gave up 1 base and J gave up 5 bases, with 19 bases separating them. CDR3 sequence reads: CASSLDPRRGRKDTQYF. DNA of the CDR3: TGTGCCAGCAGCTTAGATCCCAGGCGGGGGCGTAAAGATACGCAGTATTTT.

This chain connects TRBV4-2 to TRBJ2-1; weak D call: TRBD2 (6 bases). The CDR3 extends over 16 amino acids. Trimming removed 0 bases from V and 0 bases from J, with 9 bases in between. Germline CDR1 is LGHNA and CDR2 is YNFKEQ. CDR3 protein: CASSQEGRSSYNEQFF. In DNA, the CDR3 is TGTGCCAGCAGCCAAGAAGGGAGGAGCTCCTACAATGAGCAGTTCTTC.

V and J are TRBV5-5 and TRBJ2-3, with 11 bases identical to TRBD1. V shed 4 bases, J shed 1 base, and the junction held 2 bases outside the gene matches. In germline, CDR1 is SGHKS, CDR2 YYEKEE (reference sequence). The CDR3 sequence is 15 residues long. CDR3 nucleotides: TGTGCCAGCAGCGGACAGGGGGCCCGCACAGATACGCAGTATTTT. The encoded protein is CASSGQGARTDTQYF. The entire variable domain, with the rest obtained from reference TRBV5-5 and TRBJ2-3, is as follows: DAGVTQSPTHLIKTRGQQVTLRCSPISGHKSVSWYQQVLGQGPQFIFQYYEKEERGRGNFPDRFSARQFPNYSSELNVNALLLGDSALYLCASSGQGARTDTQYFGPGTRLTVL.

The chain links TRBV28 to TRBJ1-1; weak D call: TRBD1 (6 bases). The V end was cut by 6 bases, the J end by 7 bases, with 21 bases between. Looked up from germline, CDR1 is MDHEN and CDR2 is SYDVKM. The CDR3 runs 15 residues. CDR3 loop: CASSSTGTIGVEAFF. The CDR3, as DNA: TGTGCCAGCAGCTCCACCGGGACAATCGGCGTTGAAGCTTTCTTT.

V gene TRBV20-1 combines with J gene TRBJ2-4; perhaps TRBD2 as D (7 bases). V was pared by 3 bases and J by 3 bases, with 18 bases between. CDR1 and CDR2 (germline): DFQATT, SNEGSKA (reference sequence). This CDR3 region has 16 residues. In DNA form, the CDR3 reads TGCAGTGCTAGTGGACAGCGCGGCGGGAGCAAAAACATTCAGTACTTC. Encoded protein: CSASGQRGGSKNIQYF.

CDR3 DNA sequence: TGTGCCAGCTCACCGCCAGGGACAGGGTTTGGTTCACCCCTCCACTTT. Protein: CASSPPGTGFGSPLHF. The chain employs TRBV18 and TRBJ1-6; 9 positions agree with TRBD1. Per germline, CDR1 KGHSH and CDR2 LQKENI. V gave up 3 bases and J gave up 9 bases; unmatched junction bases: 9. The CDR3 loop spans 16 amino acids.

V is TRBV7-2 and J is TRBJ2-5; TRBD1 matches 7 bases. Losses at the gene ends were 5 bases for V and 4 bases for J; bases not matched to a gene: 10. This CDR3 has 15 amino acids. CDR1 and CDR2 from the germline V gene are SGHTA and FQGNSA. For the CDR3, the DNA is TGTGCCAGCAGCCCCCAGACAGGGTCACGAGAGACCCAGTACTTC. This codes for CASSPQTGSRETQYF.

This clone was picked up a small number of times. The chain has TRBV3-1 (or the pseudogene TRBV3-2) and TRBJ2-5; a possible D gene is TRBD2 (6 bases). The V gene's germline CDR1 is LGHDT and CDR2 YNNKEL (reference sequence). This CDR3 is built from 16 residues. V gave up 6 bases and J gave up 4 bases, with 21 bases separating them. CDR3 residues: CASSCGEVSSGETQYF. The CDR3 nucleotides are TGTGCCAGCAGTTGTGGGGAGGTCTCAAGTGGAGAGACCCAGTACTTC.

The V call is TRBV9, the J call TRBJ1-6; 10 nucleotides agree with TRBD1. The trim removed 4 bases at V and 9 bases at J, leaving 7 bases unmatched. The CDR3 consists of 15 residues. Germline V gene data show CDR1 as SGDLS and CDR2 as YYNGEE. CDR3 in amino acids: CASSSTGGVGSPLHF. The CDR3 DNA reads TGTGCCAGCAGCTCGACAGGGGGCGTAGGTTCACCCCTCCACTTT.

The gene calls are TRBV3-1 (or the pseudogene TRBV3-2) and TRBJ1-2; no reliable D call. Germline CDR1 and CDR2: LGHDT and YNNKEL (reference sequence). The CDR3 consists of 13 residues. Deletions cut 5 bases from V and 8 bases from J, with 15 bases between. The CDR3 sequence: CASSFRSREGYTF. The DNA for the CDR3 is TGTGCCAGCAGCTTCAGGTCCCGTGAAGGCTACACCTTC.